The 9 T cell receptor beta chains in this list originate from one sample, sequenced in a study of T-cell reconstitution after alpha-beta-depleted transplantation in children. The TCRbeta library incorporated unique molecular identifiers. Via MiXCR, TCRdb re-called the PCR reads, giving one row per CDR3 protein. The sample records 490,000 or so distinct CDR3 sequences, around an eighth being singletons. This specimen consisted of PBMCs from the stem cell graft donor, obtained from the stem cell graft. The receptors here all came from a human donor who donated a stem cell graft to a child with combined immunodeficiency.

The CDR3 region is CSAYRPEQGTDTQYF. The DNA of the CDR3 is TGCAGTGCGTACAGGCCAGAGCAGGGCACAGATACGCAGTATTTT. The chain uses TRBV20-1 and TRBJ2-3; D is perhaps TRBD1 (5 bases). V lost 6 bases and J lost 1, with 17 bases in between. Germline V gene data show CDR1 as DFQATT and CDR2 as SNEGSKA (reference sequence). This CDR3 is 15 amino acids long.

This clonotype has a count of ten or more. The chain joins TRBV5-6 to TRBJ2-3; D uncertain. There are 12 residues in the CDR3. The V gene lost 1 base and the J gene lost 4 bases, with 4 bases spanning the gap. Germline CDR1 SGHDT, CDR2 YYEEEE. CDR3 sequence (DNA): TGTGCCAGCAGCTTGAACGCAGATACGCAGTATTTT. Its protein product is CASSLNADTQYF.

This rearrangement joins TRBV6-1 to TRBJ2-4, with D uncertain. The V gene's germline CDR1 is MNHNS and CDR2 SASEGT. The CDR3 has 13 amino acids. Trimming cost V 3 bases and J 6 bases, with 9 bases left between them. CDR3 protein: CASSEISLNIQYF. The CDR3 DNA reads TGTGCCAGCAGTGAGATCTCTTTAAACATTCAGTACTTC.

This chain uses TRBV3-1 with TRBJ2-5; D unclear. V dropped 3 bases and J dropped 4 bases, with 15 bases sitting between them. The V gene's germline CDR1 is LGHDT and CDR2 YNNKEL (reference sequence). CDR3 length: 15 amino acids. This CDR3 reads CASSQSARVRETQYF. The CDR3 nucleotides read TGTGCCAGCAGCCAGTCCGCGCGCGTTCGAGAGACCCAGTACTTC.

This clonotype showed up many times. The genes are TRBV20-1 and TRBJ2-3; D remains ambiguous. V lost 5 bases and J lost 4, with 16 bases in between. Per germline, CDR1 DFQATT and CDR2 SNEGSKA (reference sequence). The CDR3 covers 14 residues. The CDR3 reads CSAESPGYADTQYF. The DNA for the CDR3 is TGCAGTGCTGAAAGCCCAGGTTATGCAGATACGCAGTATTTT.

This clonotype was picked up a small number of times. V usage is TRBV12-3 or TRBV12-4 and J usage is TRBJ2-3; D is undetermined. The CDR3 spans 12 residues. The V end lost 3 bases, the J end lost 7 bases, and 8 bases lay between the germline ends. The CDR3 DNA follows: TGTGCCAGCAGTTTTGAACGATATACGCAGTATTTT. This gives the protein CASSFERYTQYF.

This clonotype was seen a few times. CDR3 in amino acids: CASSLGATSNQPQHF. The DNA of the CDR3 is TGTGCCAGCAGCTTGGGGGCGACAAGCAATCAGCCCCAGCATTTT. V and J are TRBV5-5 and TRBJ1-5, with unresolved D. V lost 0 bases to trimming and J lost 1 base, with 8 bases between them. The CDR3 runs to 15 residues. Germline loops: CDR1 SGHKS, CDR2 YYEKEE (reference sequence).

This clonotype has more than one count but fewer than ten. The chain has TRBV5-1 and TRBJ1-2; the D gene is possibly TRBD1 (5 bases). This CDR3 has 16 residues. V lost 4 bases and J lost 0, with 16 bases in between. The germline gives CDR1 SGHRS, CDR2 YFSETQ. CDR3 region: CASSQGPSRANYGYTF. The CDR3 DNA reads TGCGCCAGCAGCCAGGGACCCTCTAGGGCTAACTATGGCTACACCTTC.

V usage is TRBV4-3 and J usage is TRBJ2-1, with 10 bases aligning to TRBD1. V trimming: 3 bases; J trimming: 10 bases; junction bases outside the gene matches: 12. The CDR3 is 16 amino acids. The V gene's germline CDR1 is LGHNA and CDR2 YSLEER. CDR3: CASSQAGTGAGREQFF. DNA for the CDR3: TGCGCCAGCAGCCAGGCCGGGACAGGGGCCGGCAGGGAGCAGTTCTTC.